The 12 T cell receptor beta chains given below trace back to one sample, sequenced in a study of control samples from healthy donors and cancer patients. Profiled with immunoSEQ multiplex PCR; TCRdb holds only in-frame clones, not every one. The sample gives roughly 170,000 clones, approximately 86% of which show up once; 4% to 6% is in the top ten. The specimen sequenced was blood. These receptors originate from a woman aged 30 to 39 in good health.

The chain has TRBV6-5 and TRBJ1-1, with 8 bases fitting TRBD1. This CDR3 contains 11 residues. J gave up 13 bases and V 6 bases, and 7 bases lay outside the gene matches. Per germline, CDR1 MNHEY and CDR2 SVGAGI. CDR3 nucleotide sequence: TGTGCCAGCAGACAAGGACAGGGTTATTTCTTT. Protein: CASRQGQGYFF.

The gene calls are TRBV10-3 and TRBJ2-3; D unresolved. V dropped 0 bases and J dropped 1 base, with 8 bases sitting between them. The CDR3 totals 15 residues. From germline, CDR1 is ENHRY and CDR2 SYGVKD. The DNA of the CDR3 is TGTGCCATCAGTGAGTCTGCTCAAGGCACAGATACGCAGTATTTT. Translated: CAISESAQGTDTQYF.

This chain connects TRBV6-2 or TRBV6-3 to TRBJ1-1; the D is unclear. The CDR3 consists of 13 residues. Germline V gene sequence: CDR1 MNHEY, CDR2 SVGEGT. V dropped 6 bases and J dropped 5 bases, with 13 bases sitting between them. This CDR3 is CASSPGGWTEAFF. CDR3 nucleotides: TGTGCCAGCAGCCCGGGTGGGTGGACTGAAGCTTTCTTT.

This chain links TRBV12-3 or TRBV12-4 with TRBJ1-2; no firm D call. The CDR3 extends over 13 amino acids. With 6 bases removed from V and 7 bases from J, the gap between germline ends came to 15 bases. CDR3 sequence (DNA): TGTGCCAGCAGCGTCGGACGGATCTTTGGCTACACCTTC. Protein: CASSVGRIFGYTF.

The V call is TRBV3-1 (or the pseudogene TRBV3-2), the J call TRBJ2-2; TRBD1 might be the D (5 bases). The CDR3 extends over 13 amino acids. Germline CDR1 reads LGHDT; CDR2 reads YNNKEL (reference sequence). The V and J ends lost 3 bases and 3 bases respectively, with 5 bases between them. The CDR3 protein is CASSHRDTGELFF. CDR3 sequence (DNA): TGTGCCAGCAGCCACAGGGACACCGGGGAGCTGTTTTTT.

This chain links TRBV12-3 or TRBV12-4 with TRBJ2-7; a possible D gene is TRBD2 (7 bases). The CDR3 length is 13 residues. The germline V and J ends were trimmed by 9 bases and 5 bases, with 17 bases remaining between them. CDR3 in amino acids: CASRLGGANEQYV. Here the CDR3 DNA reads TGTGCCAGTCGTTTGGGGGGGGCCAACGAGCAGTACGTC.

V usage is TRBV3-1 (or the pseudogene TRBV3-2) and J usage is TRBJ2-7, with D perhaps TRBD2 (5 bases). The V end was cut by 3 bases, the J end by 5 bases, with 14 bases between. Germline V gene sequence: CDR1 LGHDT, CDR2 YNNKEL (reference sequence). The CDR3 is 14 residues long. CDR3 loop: CASSHSSRGHEQYF. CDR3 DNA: TGTGCCAGCAGCCATTCCTCTAGAGGGCACGAGCAGTACTTC.

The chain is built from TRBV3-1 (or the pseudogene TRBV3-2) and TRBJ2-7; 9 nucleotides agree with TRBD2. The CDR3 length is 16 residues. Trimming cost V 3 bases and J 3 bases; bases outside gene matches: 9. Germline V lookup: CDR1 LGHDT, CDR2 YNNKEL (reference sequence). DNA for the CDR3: TGTGCCAGCAGCCACGTAGGGACTAGCAGGGTCTACGAGCAGTACTTC. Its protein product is CASSHVGTSRVYEQYF.

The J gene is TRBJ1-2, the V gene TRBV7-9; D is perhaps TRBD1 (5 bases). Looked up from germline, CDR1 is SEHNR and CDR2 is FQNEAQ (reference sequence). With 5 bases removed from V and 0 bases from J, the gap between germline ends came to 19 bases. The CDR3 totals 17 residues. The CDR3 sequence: CASSALGAGMANYGYTF. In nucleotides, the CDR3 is TGTGCCAGCAGCGCCCTCGGGGCGGGAATGGCTAACTATGGCTACACCTTC.

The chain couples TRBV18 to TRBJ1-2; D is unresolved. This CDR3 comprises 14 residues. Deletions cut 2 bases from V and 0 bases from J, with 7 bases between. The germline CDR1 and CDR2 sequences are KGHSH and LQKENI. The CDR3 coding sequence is TGTGCCAGCTCACCAACGGATTCTAACTATGGCTACACCTTC. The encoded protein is CASSPTDSNYGYTF.

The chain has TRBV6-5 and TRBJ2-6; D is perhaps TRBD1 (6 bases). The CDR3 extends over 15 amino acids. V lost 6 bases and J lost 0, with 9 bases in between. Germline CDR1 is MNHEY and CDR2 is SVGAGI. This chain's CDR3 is CASSTGHSGANVLTF. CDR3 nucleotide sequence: TGTGCCAGCAGCACAGGGCACTCTGGGGCCAACGTCCTGACTTTC.

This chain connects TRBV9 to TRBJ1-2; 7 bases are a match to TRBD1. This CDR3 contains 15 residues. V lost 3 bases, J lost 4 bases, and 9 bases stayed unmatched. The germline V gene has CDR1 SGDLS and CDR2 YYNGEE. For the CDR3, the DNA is TGTGCCAGCAGCGGTCGACAGGGTGATGGCTATGGCTACACCTTC. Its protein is CASSGRQGDGYGYTF. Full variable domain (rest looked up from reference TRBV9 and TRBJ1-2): DSGVTQTPKHLITATGQRVTLRCSPRSGDLSVYWYQQSLDQGLQFLIQYYNGEERAKGNILERFSAQQFPDLHSELNLSSLELGDSALYFCASSGRQGDGYGYTFGSGTRLTVV.